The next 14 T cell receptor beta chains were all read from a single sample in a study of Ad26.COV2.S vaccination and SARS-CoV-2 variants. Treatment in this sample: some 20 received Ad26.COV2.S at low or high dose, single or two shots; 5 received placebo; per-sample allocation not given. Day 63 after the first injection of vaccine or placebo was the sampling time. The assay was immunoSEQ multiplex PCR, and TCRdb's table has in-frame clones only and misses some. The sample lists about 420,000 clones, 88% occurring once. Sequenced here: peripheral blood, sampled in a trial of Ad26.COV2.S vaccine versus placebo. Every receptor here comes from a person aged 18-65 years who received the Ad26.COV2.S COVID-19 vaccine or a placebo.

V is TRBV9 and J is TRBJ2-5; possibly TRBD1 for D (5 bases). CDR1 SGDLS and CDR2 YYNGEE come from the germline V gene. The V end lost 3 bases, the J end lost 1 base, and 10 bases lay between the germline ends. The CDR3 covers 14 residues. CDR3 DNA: TGTGCCAGCAGCGACCCAGGGCGCCAAGAGACCCAGTACTTC. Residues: CASSDPGRQETQYF. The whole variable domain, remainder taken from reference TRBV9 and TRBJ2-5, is DSGVTQTPKHLITATGQRVTLRCSPRSGDLSVYWYQQSLDQGLQFLIQYYNGEERAKGNILERFSAQQFPDLHSELNLSSLELGDSALYFCASSDPGRQETQYFGPGTRLLVL.

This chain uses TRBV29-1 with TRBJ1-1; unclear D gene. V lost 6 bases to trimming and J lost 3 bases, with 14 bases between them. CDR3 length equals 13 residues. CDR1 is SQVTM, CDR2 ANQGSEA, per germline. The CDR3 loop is CSVTISRDTEAFF. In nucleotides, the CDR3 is TGCAGCGTGACAATCTCCCGGGACACTGAAGCTTTCTTT.

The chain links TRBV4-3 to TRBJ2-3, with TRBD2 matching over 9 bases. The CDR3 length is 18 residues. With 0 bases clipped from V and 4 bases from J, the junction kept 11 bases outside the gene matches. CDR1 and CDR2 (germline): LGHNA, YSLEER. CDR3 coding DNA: TGCGCCAGCAGCCAAGATTTGGCGGGGGGGCCAGTTTCAGATACGCAGTATTTT. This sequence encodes CASSQDLAGGPVSDTQYF.

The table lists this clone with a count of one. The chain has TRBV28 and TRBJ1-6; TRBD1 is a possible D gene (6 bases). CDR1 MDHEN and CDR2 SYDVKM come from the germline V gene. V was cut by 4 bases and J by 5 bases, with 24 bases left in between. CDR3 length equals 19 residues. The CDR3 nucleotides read TGTGCCAGCAGTTCCATTTTCTCCCCAAACAGGGAAAATAATTCACCCCTCCACTTT. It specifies CASSSIFSPNRENNSPLHF.

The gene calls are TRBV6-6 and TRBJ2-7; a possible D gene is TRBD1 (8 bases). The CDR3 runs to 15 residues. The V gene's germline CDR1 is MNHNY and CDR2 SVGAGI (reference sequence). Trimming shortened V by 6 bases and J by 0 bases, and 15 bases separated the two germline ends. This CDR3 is CASRGLQGVSYEQYF. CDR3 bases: TGTGCCAGCAGGGGACTACAGGGGGTCTCCTACGAGCAGTACTTC.

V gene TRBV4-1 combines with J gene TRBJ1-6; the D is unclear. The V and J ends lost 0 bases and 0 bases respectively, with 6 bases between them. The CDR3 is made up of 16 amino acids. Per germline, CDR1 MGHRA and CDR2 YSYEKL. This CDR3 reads CASSQDRSSYNSPLHF. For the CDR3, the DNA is TGCGCCAGCAGCCAAGACAGGTCCTCCTATAATTCACCCCTCCACTTT.

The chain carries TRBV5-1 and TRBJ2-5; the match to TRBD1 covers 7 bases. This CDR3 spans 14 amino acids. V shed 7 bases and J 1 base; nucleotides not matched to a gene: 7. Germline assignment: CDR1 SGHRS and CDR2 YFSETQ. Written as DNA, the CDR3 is TGCGCCAGCCGGCCGGGACAGTTCCAAGAGACCCAGTACTTC. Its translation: CASRPGQFQETQYF.

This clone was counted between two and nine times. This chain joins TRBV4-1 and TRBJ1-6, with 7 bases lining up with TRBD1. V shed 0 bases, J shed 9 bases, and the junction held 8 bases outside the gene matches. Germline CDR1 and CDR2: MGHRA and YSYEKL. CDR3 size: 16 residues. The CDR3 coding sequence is TGCGCCAGCAGCCAAGATCCGGACAGGAGATCTTCACCCCTCCACTTT. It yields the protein CASSQDPDRRSSPLHF.

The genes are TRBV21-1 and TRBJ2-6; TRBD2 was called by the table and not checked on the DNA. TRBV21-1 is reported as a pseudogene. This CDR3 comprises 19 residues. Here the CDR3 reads CASTQSWRPLSSGANVLTF. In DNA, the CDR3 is TGTGCCAGCACCCAAAGTTGGAGGCCACTAAGCTCTGGGGCCAACGTCCTGACTTTC.

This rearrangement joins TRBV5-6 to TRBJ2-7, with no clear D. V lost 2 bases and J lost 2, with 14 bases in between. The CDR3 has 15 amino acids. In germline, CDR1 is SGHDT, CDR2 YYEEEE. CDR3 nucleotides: TGTGCCAGCAGCTTATGGCGGCCGACGGCCTACGAGCAGTACTTC. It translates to CASSLWRPTAYEQYF.

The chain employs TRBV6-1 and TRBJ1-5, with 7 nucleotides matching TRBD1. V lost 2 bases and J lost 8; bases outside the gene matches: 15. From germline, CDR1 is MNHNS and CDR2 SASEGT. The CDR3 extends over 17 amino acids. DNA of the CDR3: TGTGCCAGCAGTGAATACGCGCGGAGACAGGGCCTTGAGCCCCAGCATTTT. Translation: CASSEYARRQGLEPQHF.

In DNA, the CDR3 is TGTGCCAGCAGACAGGGACAGGGCCTCGGGCCCCAGCATTTT. Its protein product is CASRQGQGLGPQHF. This chain uses TRBV27 with TRBJ1-5; the match to TRBD1 covers 9 bases. The CDR3 has 14 amino acids. CDR1 MNHEY and CDR2 SMNVEV come from the germline V gene (reference sequence). The trim removed 6 bases at V and 9 bases at J, leaving 9 bases unmatched.

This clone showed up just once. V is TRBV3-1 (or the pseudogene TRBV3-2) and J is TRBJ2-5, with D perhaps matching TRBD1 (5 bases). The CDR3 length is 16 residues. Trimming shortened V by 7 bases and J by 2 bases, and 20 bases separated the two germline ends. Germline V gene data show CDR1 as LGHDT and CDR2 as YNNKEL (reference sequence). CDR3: CASTLWGPPEQETQYF. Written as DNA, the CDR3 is TGTGCCAGCACCCTTTGGGGCCCCCCAGAACAAGAGACCCAGTACTTC.

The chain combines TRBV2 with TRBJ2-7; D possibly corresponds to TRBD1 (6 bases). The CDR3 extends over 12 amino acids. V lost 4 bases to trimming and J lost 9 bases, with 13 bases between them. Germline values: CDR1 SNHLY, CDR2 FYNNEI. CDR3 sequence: CASSGGPTGQYF. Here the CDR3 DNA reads TGTGCCAGCAGTGGGGGTCCGACAGGGCAGTACTTC.